The clone carrying this TCR beta chain was recorded a few times. This specimen comes from a study of beta chain features in type 1 diabetes. Isolated RNA was reverse transcribed in full, so expressed TCRB transcripts were sequenced. Assay: immunoSEQ multiplex PCR; the TCRdb copy retains only in-frame clones and omits some. The data contain under 800,000 clones, around 15% of them singletons. Germline V gene lookup returns CDR1 SGDLS and CDR2 YYNGEE. Germline trimming cut 3 bases from V and 3 bases from J; bases unmatched to any gene: 3. CDR3 size: 14 residues. Sequenced sample: naive CD4+ T cells from blood. The origin of this receptor is a man aged 18-30 years in good health. The chain carries TRBV9 and TRBJ1-3; TRBD1 matches at 7 bases. CDR3 region: CASSGQGFGNTIYF. CDR3 DNA sequence: TGTGCCAGCAGCGGACAGGGATTTGGAAACACCATATATTTT. Full variable domain (missing parts from reference TRBV9 and TRBJ1-3): DSGVTQTPKHLITATGQRVTLRCSPRSGDLSVYWYQQSLDQGLQFLIQYYNGEERAKGNILERFSAQQFPDLHSELNLSSLELGDSALYFCASSGQGFGNTIYFGEGSWLTVV.